This T cell receptor (beta chain) came from a study of T-cell reconstitution after alpha-beta-depleted transplantation in children (dated by TCRdb to between 2015 and 2016). About the investigation overall: The study quantitatively tracked T-cell immune reconstitution after TCRalphabeta/CD19-depleted allogeneic hematopoietic cell transplantation in children using TCR repertoire profiling.

Per the germline V gene, SGHRS is the CDR1 and YFSETQ is the CDR2. V lost 1 base and J lost 4 bases, and the count of bases not matched to a germline gene is 5. From its cysteine to its phenylalanine, the CDR3 spans 15 amino acids. Of all the DNA, just the CDR3 is kept, 45 bases in frame from base 1. This clonotype was seen many times. It lacks a known antigen. Base qualities are not recorded, but no much larger clone differs from it by a single base. The library was generated by PCR. The sequencing machine was an Illumina HiSeq 2500. To normalize quantification of the TCRbeta repertoire, the TCR libraries were built with molecular barcoding that relied on unique molecular identifiers. TCRdb passed the public sequencing reads through fastp at Q25 and MiXCR, retaining productive beta sequences. Each CDR3 protein appears once, grouped with its most common genes and DNA. Within this sample are approximately 400,000 distinct CDR3 sequences, with roughly 11% of them counted one time only. 4.5% to 6% of the sample rests with the top ten.

The source material was PBMCs from the stem cell graft donor, sampled from the stem cell graft. The rearrangement joined TRBV5-1 to TRBJ2-3, and 8 junctional nucleotides match TRBD2. The sequence derives from a human donor who donated a stem cell graft to a child with acute myeloid leukemia. The DNA sequence follows: TGCGCCAGCAGCTTGTTAGCGGGGATACCAGATACGCAGTATTTT. Translation gives CASSLLAGIPDTQYF.